This entry lists 5 T cell receptor beta chains sequenced from one sample in a study of T cells in localized non-small cell lung cancer. The assay was immunoSEQ multiplex PCR, and TCRdb's table has in-frame clones only and misses some. The data hold more than 9,000 clones, with about 80% observed a single time. The sequencing here drew on peripheral blood, taken before any cancer treatment. The source is a male donor aged 60 or over with stage I lung adenocarcinoma.

J is TRBJ1-1 and V is TRBV9; TRBD1 is a possible D gene (6 bases). Trimming left V 4 bases short and J 4 bases short, with 14 bases between. CDR1 and CDR2 (germline): SGDLS, YYNGEE. The CDR3 loop spans 14 amino acids. The CDR3 loop is CASSPREGVTEAFF. The CDR3 DNA reads as TGTGCCAGCAGCCCCCGTGAGGGGGTCACTGAAGCTTTCTTT.

The chain employs TRBV7-8 and TRBJ1-2; 7 nucleotides agree with TRBD1. Germline CDR1 is SGHVS and CDR2 is FQNEAQ. The CDR3 totals 13 residues. After removal of 5 bases from V and 2 bases from J, the junction contained 2 bases not matched to a gene. Here the CDR3 reads CASSRDSNYGYTF. As DNA, the CDR3 is TGTGCCAGCAGCCGGGACAGCAACTATGGCTACACCTTC.

CDR3 DNA sequence: TGTGCCAGCAGCCCCAAAACAGGGGGCTCTAATTCACCCCTCCACTTT. It is translated as CASSPKTGGSNSPLHF. V usage is TRBV5-4 and J usage is TRBJ1-6, with 9 positions matching TRBD1. Germline assignment: CDR1 SGHNT and CDR2 YYREEE (reference sequence). With V trimmed by 4 bases and J by 6 bases, 8 bases remained unmatched. CDR3 length: 16 residues.

The chain carries TRBV6-5 and TRBJ2-2, with 7 bases identical to TRBD1. V dropped 5 bases and J dropped 4; count of bases not matched to a gene: 4. The CDR3 covers 14 residues. CDR1 and CDR2 (germline): MNHEY, SVGAGI. CDR3 region: CASSRTGGTGELFF. CDR3 DNA sequence: TGTGCCAGCAGTCGGACAGGAGGCACCGGGGAGCTGTTTTTT.

This sequence joins TRBV7-2 and TRBJ1-1, with TRBD1 as a possible D gene (5 bases). This CDR3 has 16 residues. Per germline, CDR1 SGHTA and CDR2 FQGNSA. The V end was cut by 1 base, the J end by 0 bases, with 12 bases between. The CDR3 DNA is TGTGCCAGCAGCTTAGTTCACGTGGGGCTGAACACTGAAGCTTTCTTT. It codes for CASSLVHVGLNTEAFF. The variable domain in full, with the rest retrieved from reference TRBV7-2 and TRBJ1-1, is GAGVSQSPSNKVTEKGKDVELRCDPISGHTALYWYRQSLGQGLEFLIYFQGNSAPDKSGLPSDRFSAERTGGSVSTLTIQRTQQEDSAVYLCASSLVHVGLNTEAFFGQGTRLTVV.